These T cell receptor beta chains were read from a single sample in a study of metastatic and nonmetastatic thyroid tumors. TCRdb reprocessed the PCR reads via MiXCR. The data contain 65,000 to 70,000 clones, more than 13% of them singletons. Sequenced sample: blood. The receptors come from a male donor with papillary thyroid cancer or a benign thyroid nodule (not recorded which). Some clones in this sample may be carry-over from other donors' samples. The CDR3 runs from the conserved cysteine through the conserved F or W. Each record gives: J gene, D gene, CDR3 length, V gene, clone size, CDR3 DNA, CDR3 protein. The D gene is left open where the match is weak. The size of a clone is reported for some rows only, either as once, few or many, or as a class for expanded clones.

TRBJ2-1	.	16	TRBV7-2	.	TGTGCCAGCAGCCAAGAGGGCCTTATACGGGGTAATGAGCAGTTCTTC	CASSQEGLIRGNEQFF
TRBJ2-1	.	13	TRBV12-3/TRBV12-4	many	TGTGCCAGCAGTTACCGACAGTCGGGTGAGCAGTTCTTC	CASSYRQSGEQFF
TRBJ1-3	.	16	TRBV10-3	.	TGTGCCATCAGTGATTCGACAGGTTTCGCTGGAAACACCATATATTTT	CAISDSTGFAGNTIYF
TRBJ2-6	.	15	TRBV10-2	few	TGCGCCAGCAGGTCTCAGGTTGGTGGGGCCAACGCCCTGACTTTC	CASRSQVGGANALTF
TRBJ1-2	.	16	TRBV12-3/TRBV12-4	many	TGTGCCAGCAGTGAAACCACTGGGACGGACGCTCATGGCTACACCTTC	CASSETTGTDAHGYTF
TRBJ1-1	.	17	TRBV10-3	.	TGTGCCATCAGAAACTCCGAGCGGCCGGGATCAAGCACTGAAGCTTTCTTT	CAIRNSERPGSSTEAFF
TRBJ2-7	.	16	TRBV28	.	TGTGCCAGCATGGGAACAGCCGGCCGTAAAACCTACGAGAAGTACTTC	CASMGTAGRKTYEKYF
TRBJ1-3	.	14	TRBV11-2	many	TGTGCCAGCAGCTTAGGGGGTACTGGAAACACCATATATTTT	CASSLGGTGNTIYF
TRBJ2-1	.	10	TRBV20-1	many	TGCAGTGCCCTGAAGAATGAGCAGTTCTTC	CSALKNEQFF
TRBJ1-2	.	13	TRBV18	many	TGTGCCAGCTACCAGGCGCGTTCTGGTGGCTACACCTTC	CASYQARSGGYTF
TRBJ2-2	.	15	TRBV7-9	many	TGTGCCAGCAGTCTTCTAGCGTTGAACACCGGGGAGCTGTTTTTT	CASSLLALNTGELFF
TRBJ1-2	.	13	TRBV28	many	TGTGCCAGCAGTACGCCTCGGGTCTATGGCTACACCTTC	CASSTPRVYGYTF
TRBJ2-7	TRBD2	17	TRBV7-2	.	TGTGCCAGCAGCTTAGCTGGACTAGCGGGAGGGCCGTACGAGCAGTACTTC	CASSLAGLAGGPYEQYF
TRBJ2-1	.	12	TRBV20-1	many	TGCAGTGTGGAGAGTGTGATCAATGAGCAGTTCTTC	CSVESVINEQFF
TRBJ1-3	TRBD1	16	TRBV5-1	.	TGCGCCAGCAGCCCCCAGACAGGGTGGACTGTAAACACCATATATTTT	CASSPQTGWTVNTIYF
TRBJ1-6	.	14	TRBV14	many	TGTGCCAGCAGCCCCCGGGCTGGTTCCTCACCCCTCCACTTT	CASSPRAGSSPLHF
TRBJ1-5	.	17	TRBV19	many	TGTGCCAGTAGTGCATCTCAGGGTATCGGGAGCAATCAGCCCCAGCATTTT	CASSASQGIGSNQPQHF
TRBJ1-1	.	17	TRBV5-1	many	TGCGCCAGCAGCCCTCTCGCAAGGGGCCTGCAGGACACTGAAGCTTTCTTT	CASSPLARGLQDTEAFF
TRBJ1-5	TRBD1	14	TRBV2	many	TGTGCCAGCAGCCGGACAGGGGGAAATCAGCCCCAGCATTTT	CASSRTGGNQPQHF
TRBJ1-2	.	14	TRBV28	many	TGTGCCAGCACCACGACTTGGGGGTACTATGGCTACACCTTC	CASTTTWGYYGYTF
TRBJ2-2	TRBD2	17	TRBV7-3	many	TGTGCCAGCAGCTTAACGGGAGGAGCGGGAGACCAAGGGGAGCTGTTTTTT	CASSLTGGAGDQGELFF
TRBJ1-1	.	15	TRBV18	many	TGTGCCAGCTCACCACCGAGTCTTGGTGGCACTGAAGCTTTCTTT	CASSPPSLGGTEAFF